The 2 T cell receptor beta chains below come from one sample, sequenced in a study of cytomegalovirus exposure and HLA in healthy donors. Data came from immunoSEQ multiplex PCR; TCRdb stores just in-frame clones and leaves some out. In the table there are about 110,000 clones, 85% to 90% of which are singletons. Sequencing was performed on PBMCs. The origin of the receptors is a woman aged 18-29 years in good health and CMV-seronegative.

The gene calls are TRBV2 and TRBJ2-5, with a weak D call TRBD1 (5 bases). The CDR3 consists of 15 residues. Germline CDR1 and CDR2: SNHLY and FYNNEI. Deletions cut 4 bases from V and 4 bases from J, with 16 bases between. CDR3 residues: CASSVNRRVGETQYF. The CDR3, as DNA: TGTGCCAGCAGTGTGAACAGGAGAGTGGGAGAGACCCAGTACTTC.

This chain joins TRBV28 and TRBJ1-1, with 7 bases fitting TRBD1. J lost 4 bases, V lost 6 bases, and 8 bases had no gene match. CDR3 size: 14 residues. CDR1 is MDHEN and CDR2 is SYDVKM in the germline V gene. DNA of the CDR3: TGTGCCAGCAGCAACAGGGGCCGAGGCACTGAAGCTTTCTTT. Encoded protein: CASSNRGRGTEAFF. The complete variable domain, with remaining parts taken from reference TRBV28 and TRBJ1-1, reads DVKVTQSSRYLVKRTGEKVFLECVQDMDHENMFWYRQDPGLGLRLIYFSYDVKMKEKGDIPEGYSVSREKKERFSLILESASTNQTSMYLCASSNRGRGTEAFFGQGTRLTVV.